Following are 28 T cell receptor beta chains from one sample sequenced in a study of response to subunit inactivated influenza vaccine (dated by TCRdb to the late 2010s). The library was made by RT-PCR. The run used an Illumina HiSeq 2500. TCRdb took the public reads, trimmed them with fastp at Q25, ran MiXCR for clone calling and kept in-frame beta chains. One record per CDR3 amino acid sequence lists the most common genes and DNA. Recorded for this sample are roughly 630,000 distinct CDR3 sequences; roughly 15% of them occurred a single time. Around 7.6% of the sample goes to the ten largest clones. This sample comprised PBMCs from blood, obtained around 15 days before vaccination. The receptor source for this set is a man in his fifties who received an inactivated influenza vaccine. Donor details come from another sample of the same person, matched by shared clones.

Regarding this clonotype: This may come from a read error, since a much larger clone is one base off. The chain links TRBV21-1 to TRBJ1-1. TRBV21-1 is a pseudogene. This CDR3 has 15 amino acids. CDR3 in amino acids: CANSKAKVSDTEAFF. The CDR3 DNA sequence: TGTGCCAACAGCAAAGCCAAAGTAAGCGACACTGAAGCTTTCTTT.

V usage is TRBV29-1 and J usage is TRBJ1-1; a weak D match, TRBD1 (6 bases). Germline CDR1 and CDR2: SQVTM and ANQGSEA. The CDR3 loop spans 14 amino acids. V lost 7 bases and J lost 0, with 15 bases in between. Here the CDR3 reads CSGKQGTMNTEAFF. Here the CDR3 DNA reads TGCAGCGGTAAACAGGGAACGATGAACACTGAAGCTTTCTTT.

The table lists this clonotype with a few counts. The V call is TRBV6-5, the J call TRBJ1-2; possibly TRBD1 for D (5 bases). V lost 2 bases to trimming and J lost 4 bases, with 8 bases between them. Germline CDR1 is MNHEY and CDR2 is SVGAGI. CDR3 length: 13 amino acids. CDR3 bases: TGTGCCAGCAGTTACGGGGGGGGCTATGGCTACACCTTC. Translated, it gives CASSYGGGYGYTF.

The chain joins TRBV7-9 to TRBJ2-4; the D is unclear. The CDR3 is made up of 12 amino acids. The germline V gene encodes CDR1 SEHNR and CDR2 FQNEAQ (reference sequence). V dropped 3 bases and J dropped 10 bases, with 10 bases sitting between them. The CDR3 region is CASSFGSGIQYF. DNA of the CDR3: TGTGCCAGCAGCTTCGGTAGTGGGATTCAGTACTTC. The full variable domain, rest sourced from reference TRBV7-9 and TRBJ2-4, is DTGVSQNPRHKITKRGQNVTFRCDPISEHNRLYWYRQTLGQGPEFLTYFQNEAQLEKSRLLSDRFSAERPKGSFSTLEIQRTEQGDSAMYLCASSFGSGIQYFGAGTRLSVL.

Here the CDR3 reads CASSLITGGDRSTDTQYF. The CDR3 nucleotides are TGCGCCAGCAGCTTGATAACAGGGGGCGATCGTAGCACAGATACGCAGTATTTT. This rearrangement joins TRBV5-1 to TRBJ2-3; TRBD1 agrees at 9 bases. Germline V CDR1 and CDR2: SGHRS, YFSETQ. After removal of 1 base from V and 0 bases from J, the junction contained 9 bases not matched to a gene. The CDR3 is made up of 18 amino acids.

CDR3 sequence reads: CASTPRLAGGPSLQFF. CDR3 in DNA: TGTGCCAGCACCCCAAGACTAGCGGGAGGGCCCTCGTTGCAGTTCTTC. The rearrangement links TRBV6-2 or TRBV6-3 to TRBJ2-1; 14 bases fit TRBD2. The CDR3 length is 16 residues. Germline assignment: CDR1 MNHEY and CDR2 SVGEGT. The V and J ends lost 7 bases and 12 bases, in that order; junction bases with no gene match: 14.

This chain links TRBV10-3 with TRBJ2-6, with TRBD1 matching over 7 bases. V was clipped by 6 bases and J by 0 bases; unmatched bases: 5. Germline V gives CDR1 ENHRY, CDR2 SYGVKD. The CDR3 has 16 residues. The CDR3 sequence: CAISKTGSSGANVLTF. The CDR3 DNA reads TGTGCCATCAGCAAGACAGGGAGCTCTGGGGCCAACGTCCTGACTTTC.

The rearrangement joins TRBV5-1 to TRBJ2-1, with 10 bases that match TRBD2. The CDR3 totals 16 residues. Germline V gives CDR1 SGHRS, CDR2 YFSETQ. The V gene end was trimmed by 5 bases and the J gene end by 7 bases; junction bases not matched to a gene: 12. CDR3 in amino acids: CASRLNPLAGSNEQFF. DNA for the CDR3: TGCGCCAGCAGATTGAATCCACTAGCGGGATCTAATGAGCAGTTCTTC.

This clonotype was counted between two and nine times. This chain connects TRBV7-2 to TRBJ2-5; D unclear. Trimming removed 5 bases from V and 5 bases from J, with 15 bases in between. Germline CDR1 is SGHTA and CDR2 is FQGNSA. The CDR3 runs to 14 residues. Here the CDR3 reads CASSPHRRTETQYF. In DNA form, the CDR3 reads TGTGCCAGCAGCCCCCATCGAAGAACGGAGACCCAGTACTTC.

The J gene is TRBJ2-5, the V gene TRBV18; D gene unclear. Germline V gene sequence: CDR1 KGHSH, CDR2 LQKENI. This CDR3 is 13 amino acids long. V was trimmed by 1 base and J by 4 bases, leaving 7 bases between them. CDR3 loop: CASSPQIRETQYF. In nucleotides, the CDR3 is TGTGCCAGCTCACCACAAATCCGAGAGACCCAGTACTTC. Drawing the rest from reference TRBV18 and TRBJ2-5, the complete variable domain is NAGVMQNPRHLVRRRGQEARLRCSPMKGHSHVYWYRQLPEEGLKFMVYLQKENIIDESGMPKERFSAEFPKEGPSILRIQQVVRGDSAAYFCASSPQIRETQYFGPGTRLLVL.

The chain joins TRBV18 to TRBJ1-2, with 10 bases lining up with TRBD1. Losses at the gene ends were 1 base for V and 8 bases for J; bases not matched to a gene: 10. The CDR3 spans 16 residues. Germline CDR1 and CDR2: KGHSH and LQKENI. The CDR3 loop reads CASSPRSPGQGDGYTF. The CDR3 nucleotides are TGTGCCAGCTCACCACGGTCCCCCGGACAGGGGGACGGCTACACCTTC.

At least ten counts were recorded for this clonotype. The chain is built from TRBV18 and TRBJ2-1, with D possibly TRBD1 on 5 matching bases. This CDR3 region has 14 residues. The V end was cut by 1 base, the J end by 7 bases, with 11 bases between. CDR1 and CDR2 (germline): KGHSH, LQKENI. CDR3 protein: CASSPHQGVNEQFF. The CDR3 DNA reads TGTGCCAGCTCACCACACCAAGGGGTAAATGAGCAGTTCTTC.

V usage is TRBV5-1 and J usage is TRBJ2-7, with D maybe TRBD1 (5 bases). V was pared by 5 bases and J by 2 bases, with 17 bases between. The CDR3 sequence is 15 residues long. Germline CDR1 is SGHRS and CDR2 is YFSETQ. The CDR3 here is CASRPAELGAYEQYF. DNA for the CDR3: TGCGCCAGCAGGCCGGCGGAGCTAGGGGCCTACGAGCAGTACTTC.

The chain joins TRBV9 to TRBJ1-3, with a tentative D call TRBD1 (6 bases). Trimming removed 0 bases from V and 0 bases from J, with 10 bases in between. From germline, CDR1 is SGDLS and CDR2 YYNGEE. This CDR3 spans 16 amino acids. The CDR3: CASSVDQGFSGNTIYF. CDR3 DNA: TGTGCCAGCAGCGTAGATCAGGGGTTCTCTGGAAACACCATATATTTT.

This clonotype came up many times. The chain couples TRBV5-1 to TRBJ2-7; D may be TRBD2 (5 bases). The CDR3 extends over 14 amino acids. The V gene's germline CDR1 is SGHRS and CDR2 YFSETQ. Trimming took 4 bases from V and 7 from J, leaving 18 bases between them. The CDR3 coding sequence is TGCGCCAGCAGCCGAATGTCGCTCACGGGGGAGCAGTACTTC. Protein: CASSRMSLTGEQYF.

This clonotype occurred many times. The rearrangement links TRBV7-2 to TRBJ2-2; 7 bases agree with TRBD1. Looked up from germline, CDR1 is SGHTA and CDR2 is FQGNSA. This CDR3 is 13 amino acids long. The V and J ends lost 4 bases and 7 bases, in that order; junction bases with no gene match: 3. CDR3 sequence reads: CASSSRQGGELFF. In DNA form, the CDR3 reads TGTGCCAGCAGCTCCCGACAGGGCGGGGAGCTGTTTTTT.

This clonotype was counted a few times. The chain joins TRBV24-1 to TRBJ2-1; D might be TRBD1 (5 bases). V was shortened by 3 bases and J by 7 bases, with 6 bases between the two germline ends. The CDR3 totals 12 residues. From germline, CDR1 is KGHDR and CDR2 SFDVKD. The CDR3 here is CATSDPGNEQFF. The CDR3 region has the DNA TGTGCCACCAGTGATCCAGGGAATGAGCAGTTCTTC.

V and J are TRBV15 and TRBJ2-7; 8 positions agree with TRBD1. Germline loops: CDR1 LNHNV, CDR2 YYDKDF (reference sequence). V shed 0 bases, J shed 3 bases, and the junction held 7 bases outside the gene matches. The CDR3 spans 16 residues. The DNA of the CDR3 is TGTGCCACCAGCAGAGATTACTTCACAGGGGGCTACGAGCAGTACTTC. As protein: CATSRDYFTGGYEQYF.

J is TRBJ1-1 and V is TRBV7-9; a possible D gene is TRBD1 (5 bases). This CDR3 is 14 amino acids long. CDR1 SEHNR and CDR2 FQNEAQ come from the germline V gene (reference sequence). The V end was cut by 6 bases, the J end by 0 bases, with 11 bases between. The CDR3 nucleotides read TGTGCCAGCAGGACCGGGGCTATGAACACTGAAGCTTTCTTT. It specifies CASRTGAMNTEAFF.

This clonotype has only a few counts. CDR3 amino acids: CASSYLGKADEQFF. In DNA, the CDR3 is TGTGCCAGCAGTTACTTGGGGAAGGCAGATGAGCAGTTCTTC. The rearrangement uses TRBV6-5 and TRBJ2-1, with no clear D. Per the germline V gene, CDR1 is MNHEY and CDR2 is SVGAGI. Trimming left V 1 base short and J 8 bases short, with 12 bases between. CDR3 length equals 14 residues.

This sequence joins TRBV5-1 and TRBJ2-3, with a tentative D call TRBD1 (6 bases). Trimming removed 4 bases from V and 4 bases from J, with 19 bases in between. CDR1 and CDR2 (germline): SGHRS, YFSETQ. The CDR3 has 16 amino acids. In nucleotides, the CDR3 is TGCGCCAGCAGCCCAGGATTCACAGGGTCCGCAGATACGCAGTATTTT. It is translated as CASSPGFTGSADTQYF.

The chain couples TRBV7-9 to TRBJ2-5; TRBD2 is a possible D gene (5 bases). Germline loops: CDR1 SEHNR, CDR2 FQNEAQ (reference sequence). V lost 8 bases and J 1 base, leaving 11 bases between the germline ends. The CDR3 loop spans 13 amino acids. The CDR3 loop reads CASERGLQETQYF. CDR3 coding DNA: TGTGCCAGCGAAAGAGGGCTCCAAGAGACCCAGTACTTC.

The CDR3 sequence is CASSPDGENTIYF. The CDR3 coding sequence is TGTGCCAGCAGCCCTGACGGTGAAAACACCATATATTTT. The rearrangement joins TRBV21-1 to TRBJ1-3. TRBV21-1 is marked as a pseudogene. The CDR3 is 13 amino acids.

The chain links TRBV20-1 to TRBJ2-1; a weak D match, TRBD2 (5 bases). The V gene lost 0 bases and the J gene lost 14 bases, with 23 bases spanning the gap. Germline V CDR1 and CDR2: DFQATT, SNEGSKA (reference sequence). CDR3 size: 15 residues. The CDR3, as DNA: TGCAGTGCTAGAGATTTTGTATCGGTCGGGGTGGAGGAGTTCTTC. Protein sequence: CSARDFVSVGVEEFF.

V and J are TRBV20-1 and TRBJ2-2; TRBD1 might be the D (7 bases). This CDR3 has 16 residues. Trimming shortened V by 0 bases and J by 3 bases, and 14 bases separated the two germline ends. CDR1 and CDR2 from the germline V gene are DFQATT and SNEGSKA (reference sequence). This chain's CDR3 is CSARDRRGRDTGELFF. The CDR3 region has the DNA TGCAGTGCTAGAGATCGGAGGGGGCGCGACACCGGGGAGCTGTTTTTT.

This clonotype has ten or more counts. The chain combines TRBV12-3 or TRBV12-4 with TRBJ2-3; D may be TRBD2 (5 bases). V was clipped by 8 bases and J by 2 bases, with 17 bases between them. The CDR3 is 15 amino acids. The CDR3 DNA reads as TGTGCCAGCGCCGAGCGGCCCGACTTCACAGATACGCAGTATTTT. This gives the protein CASAERPDFTDTQYF.

The chain has TRBV19 and TRBJ1-1; no clear D. Per the germline V gene, CDR1 is LNHDA and CDR2 is SQIVND (reference sequence). The germline V and J ends were trimmed by 4 bases and 5 bases, with 14 bases remaining between them. This CDR3 has 14 residues. The CDR3 DNA reads TGTGCCAGTAGTAACGAGCAGTCACGGACTGAAGCTTTCTTT. Its protein product is CASSNEQSRTEAFF.

In this sample, this clonotype turned up a few times. This chain uses TRBV5-5 with TRBJ2-7; TRBD2 is a possible D gene (7 bases). V gave up 3 bases and J gave up 2 bases, with 15 bases separating them. The CDR3 has 15 amino acids. Germline V lookup: CDR1 SGHKS, CDR2 YYEKEE (reference sequence). The CDR3 protein is CASSSDGGAAYEQYF. The CDR3 DNA reads TGTGCCAGCAGCTCAGATGGGGGGGCGGCCTACGAGCAGTACTTC.